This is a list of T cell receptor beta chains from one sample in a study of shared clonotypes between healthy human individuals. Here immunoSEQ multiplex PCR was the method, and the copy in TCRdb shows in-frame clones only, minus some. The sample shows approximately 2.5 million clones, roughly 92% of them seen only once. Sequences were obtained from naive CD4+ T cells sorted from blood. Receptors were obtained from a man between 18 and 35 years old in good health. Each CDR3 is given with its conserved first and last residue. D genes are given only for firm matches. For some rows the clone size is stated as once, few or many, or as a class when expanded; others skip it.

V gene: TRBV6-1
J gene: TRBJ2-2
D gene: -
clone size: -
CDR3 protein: CASSSGGANTGELFF
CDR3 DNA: TGTGCCAGCAGCTCCGGGGGAGCGAACACCGGGGAGCTGTTTTTT

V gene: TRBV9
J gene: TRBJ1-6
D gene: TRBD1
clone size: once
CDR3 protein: CASSGDRGGSYNSPLHF
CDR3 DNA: TGTGCCAGCAGCGGAGACAGGGGCGGATCCTATAATTCACCCCTCCACTTT

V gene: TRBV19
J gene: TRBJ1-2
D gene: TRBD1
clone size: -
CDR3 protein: CASSAGTGNYGYTF
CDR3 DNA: TGTGCCAGTAGTGCCGGGACAGGGAACTATGGCTACACCTTC

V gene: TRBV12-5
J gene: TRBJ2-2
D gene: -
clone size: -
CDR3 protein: CARRDTDTGELFF
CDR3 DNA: TGTGCTCGTCGGGACACCGACACCGGGGAGCTGTTTTTT

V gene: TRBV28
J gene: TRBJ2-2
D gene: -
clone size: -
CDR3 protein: CASSHRRGEAGELFF
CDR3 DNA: TGTGCCAGCAGTCACCGTCGTGGAGAAGCCGGGGAGCTGTTTTTT

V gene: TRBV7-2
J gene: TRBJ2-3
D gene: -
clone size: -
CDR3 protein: CASSFSSARTDTQYF
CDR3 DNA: TGTGCCAGCAGCTTTTCCAGCGCCCGCACAGATACGCAGTATTTT

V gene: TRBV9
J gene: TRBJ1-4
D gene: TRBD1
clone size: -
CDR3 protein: CASSKNPGQSGEKLFF
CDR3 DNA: TGTGCCAGCAGCAAGAACCCGGGACAGTCGGGTGAAAAACTGTTTTTT

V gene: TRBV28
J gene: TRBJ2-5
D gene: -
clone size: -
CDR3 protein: CASSPLEREQYF
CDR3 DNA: TGTGCCAGCAGTCCTCTAGAGAGGGAGCAGTACTTC

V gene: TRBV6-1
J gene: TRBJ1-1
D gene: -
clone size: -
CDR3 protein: CASSGARTVGTEAFF
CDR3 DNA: TGTGCCAGCAGTGGGGCCAGGACGGTGGGCACTGAAGCTTTCTTT

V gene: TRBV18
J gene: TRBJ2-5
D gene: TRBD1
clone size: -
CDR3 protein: CASSRNRDRRETQYF
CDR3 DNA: TGTGCCAGCTCACGTAACCGGGACAGGCGAGAGACCCAGTACTTC

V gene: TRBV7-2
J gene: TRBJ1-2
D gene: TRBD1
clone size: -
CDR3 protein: CASSSRDRGQYGYTF
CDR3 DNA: TGTGCCAGCAGCTCCCGCGACAGGGGGCAATATGGCTACACCTTC

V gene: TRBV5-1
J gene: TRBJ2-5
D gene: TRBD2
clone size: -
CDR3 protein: CASRAGGSGETQYF
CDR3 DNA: TGCGCCAGTCGAGCGGGAGGATCGGGAGAGACCCAGTACTTC

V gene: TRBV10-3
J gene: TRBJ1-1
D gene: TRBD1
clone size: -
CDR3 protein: CAISTDRGNTEAFF
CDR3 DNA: TGTGCCATCAGTACGGACAGGGGAAACACTGAAGCTTTCTTT

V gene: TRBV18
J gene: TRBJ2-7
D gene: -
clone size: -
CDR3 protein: CASSPWGFDEQYF
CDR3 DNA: TGTGCCAGCTCACCATGGGGTTTCGACGAGCAGTACTTC

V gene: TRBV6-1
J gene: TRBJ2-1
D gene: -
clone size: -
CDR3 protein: CASSEEGYEQFF
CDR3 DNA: TGTGCCAGCAGTGAAGAGGGCTATGAGCAGTTCTTC

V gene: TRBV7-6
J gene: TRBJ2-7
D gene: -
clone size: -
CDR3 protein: CASSLEGGGTFYEQYF
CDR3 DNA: TGTGCCAGCAGCTTAGAGGGGGGCGGAACCTTCTACGAGCAGTACTTC

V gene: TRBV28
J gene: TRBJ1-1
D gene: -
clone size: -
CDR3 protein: CASSSTPGQMNTEAFF
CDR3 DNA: TGTGCCAGCAGCTCAACCCCGGGACAAATGAACACTGAAGCTTTCTTT

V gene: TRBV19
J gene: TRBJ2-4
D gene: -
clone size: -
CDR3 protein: CASSHRGSLAKNIQYF
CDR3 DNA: TGTGCCAGTAGTCACCGGGGAAGTTTAGCCAAAAACATTCAGTACTTC

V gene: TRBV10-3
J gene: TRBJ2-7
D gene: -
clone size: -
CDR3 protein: CAISGTFNEQYF
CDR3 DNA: TGTGCCATCAGTGGAACCTTCAACGAGCAGTACTTC

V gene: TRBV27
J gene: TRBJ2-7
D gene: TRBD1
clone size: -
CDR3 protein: CASSPKRDREGWEQYF
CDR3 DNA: TGTGCCAGCAGTCCCAAGCGGGACAGGGAGGGGTGGGAGCAGTACTTC

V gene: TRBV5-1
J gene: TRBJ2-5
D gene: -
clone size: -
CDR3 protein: CASSLGVVETQYF
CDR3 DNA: TGCGCCAGCAGCCTGGGTGTGGTAGAGACCCAGTACTTC

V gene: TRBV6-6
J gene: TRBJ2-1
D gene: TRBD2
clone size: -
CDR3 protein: CASSGPAGGNNEQFF
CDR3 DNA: TGTGCCAGTTCGGGCCCTGCGGGAGGAAACAATGAGCAGTTCTTC

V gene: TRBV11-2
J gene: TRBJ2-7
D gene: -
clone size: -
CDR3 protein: CASTTTRGSGEQYF
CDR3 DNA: TGTGCCAGCACCACGACCAGGGGCAGTGGCGAGCAGTACTTC

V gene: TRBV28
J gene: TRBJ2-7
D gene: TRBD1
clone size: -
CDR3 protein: CASTTGGRDYSYEQYF
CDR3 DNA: TGTGCCAGCACCACAGGGGGCCGGGACTACTCCTACGAGCAGTACTTC

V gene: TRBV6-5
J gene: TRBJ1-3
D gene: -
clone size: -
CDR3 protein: CASSKLGNTIYF
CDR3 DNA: TGTGCCAGCAGTAAACTCGGAAACACCATATATTTT

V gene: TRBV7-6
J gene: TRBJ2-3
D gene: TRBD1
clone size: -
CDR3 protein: CASSLDRVTDTQYF
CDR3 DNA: TGTGCCAGCAGCCTGGACAGGGTGACAGATACGCAGTATTTT

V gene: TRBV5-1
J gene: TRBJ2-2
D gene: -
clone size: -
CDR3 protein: CASSFLAGPGELFF
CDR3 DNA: TGCGCCAGCAGCTTCCTTGCGGGACCCGGGGAGCTGTTTTTT

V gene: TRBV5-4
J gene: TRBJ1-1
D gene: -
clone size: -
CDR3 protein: CASSPKGENTEAFF
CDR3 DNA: TGTGCCAGCAGCCCAAAGGGGGAGAACACTGAAGCTTTCTTT

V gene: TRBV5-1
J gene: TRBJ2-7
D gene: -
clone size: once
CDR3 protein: CASSRRGDQYEQYF
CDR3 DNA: TGCGCCAGCAGTCGACGGGGAGACCAGTACGAGCAGTACTTC

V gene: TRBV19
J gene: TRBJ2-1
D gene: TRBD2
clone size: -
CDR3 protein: CASSIYSGVYEQFF
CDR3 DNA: TGTGCCAGTAGTATTTATAGCGGGGTCTATGAGCAGTTCTTC

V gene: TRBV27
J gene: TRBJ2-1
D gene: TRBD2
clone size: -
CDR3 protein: CASSSPGSGGNEQFF
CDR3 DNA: TGTGCCAGCAGTTCCCCCGGCAGCGGGGGCAATGAGCAGTTCTTC

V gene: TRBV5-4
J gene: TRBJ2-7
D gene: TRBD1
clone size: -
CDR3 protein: CASSLQQGAYEQYF
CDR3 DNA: TGTGCCAGCAGCTTGCAGCAGGGGGCTTACGAGCAGTACTTC

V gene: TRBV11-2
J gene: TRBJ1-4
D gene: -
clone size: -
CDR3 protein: CASSLQALSEKLFF
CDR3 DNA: TGTGCCAGCAGCCTCCAGGCTTTGAGTGAAAAACTGTTTTTT

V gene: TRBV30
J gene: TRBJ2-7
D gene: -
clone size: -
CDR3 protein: CAWSEEGVSYEQYF
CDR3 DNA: TGTGCCTGGAGTGAGGAGGGGGTGTCCTACGAGCAGTACTTC

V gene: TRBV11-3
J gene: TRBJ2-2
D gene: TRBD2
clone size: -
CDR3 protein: CASSLSRTSGANTGELFF
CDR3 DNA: TGTGCCAGCAGCTTATCCCGGACTAGCGGGGCGAACACCGGGGAGCTGTTTTTT

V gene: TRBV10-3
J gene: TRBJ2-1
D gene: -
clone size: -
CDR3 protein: CAIGGLRADSYNEQFF
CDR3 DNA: TGTGCCATCGGGGGTCTACGGGCGGACTCCTACAATGAGCAGTTCTTC

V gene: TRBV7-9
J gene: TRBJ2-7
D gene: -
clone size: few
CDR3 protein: CASSRQDHEQYF
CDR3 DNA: TGTGCCAGCAGTCGACAGGATCACGAGCAGTACTTC

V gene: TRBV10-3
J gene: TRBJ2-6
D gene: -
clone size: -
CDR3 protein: CAIARDDSGANVLTF
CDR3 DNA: TGTGCCATCGCCCGGGACGACTCTGGGGCCAACGTCCTGACTTTC

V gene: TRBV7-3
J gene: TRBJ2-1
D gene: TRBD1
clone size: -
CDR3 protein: CASSLAGGWNNEQFF
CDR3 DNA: TGTGCCAGCAGCTTAGCAGGGGGCTGGAACAATGAGCAGTTCTTC

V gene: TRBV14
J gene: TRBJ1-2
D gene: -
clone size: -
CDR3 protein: CASSQAGRGGYGYTF
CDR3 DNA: TGTGCCAGCAGCCAAGCGGGCAGGGGAGGCTATGGCTACACCTTC

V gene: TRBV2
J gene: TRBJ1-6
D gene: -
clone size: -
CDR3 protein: CASTSDRLASPLHF
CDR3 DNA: TGTGCCAGCACTTCAGACCGTCTAGCTTCACCCCTCCACTTT

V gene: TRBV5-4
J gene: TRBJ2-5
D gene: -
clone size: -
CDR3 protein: CASSLGLMDLGETQYF
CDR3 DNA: TGTGCCAGCAGCTTGGGTCTTATGGACCTGGGGGAGACCCAGTACTTC

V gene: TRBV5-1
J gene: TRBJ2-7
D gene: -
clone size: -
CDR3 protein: CASLLGPGAYEQYF
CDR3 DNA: TGCGCCAGCCTCCTGGGACCAGGGGCTTACGAGCAGTACTTC

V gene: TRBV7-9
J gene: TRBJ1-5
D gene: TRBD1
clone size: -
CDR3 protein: CASSLDGTANQPQHF
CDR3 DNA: TGTGCCAGCAGCTTAGATGGGACAGCGAATCAGCCCCAGCATTTT

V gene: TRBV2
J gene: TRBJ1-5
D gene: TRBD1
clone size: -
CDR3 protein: CASRIGQGDNQPQHF
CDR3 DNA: TGTGCCAGCAGAATCGGACAGGGGGATAATCAGCCCCAGCATTTT